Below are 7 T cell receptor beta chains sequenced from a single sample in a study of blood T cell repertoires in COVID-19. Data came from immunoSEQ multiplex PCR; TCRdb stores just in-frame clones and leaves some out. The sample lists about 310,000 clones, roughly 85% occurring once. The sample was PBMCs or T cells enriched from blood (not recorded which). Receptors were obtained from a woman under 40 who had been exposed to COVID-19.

The CDR3 sequence: CAWSPGSGVTLAFF. As DNA, the CDR3 is TGTGCCTGGAGTCCTGGATCAGGGGTTACGTTAGCTTTCTTT. J is TRBJ1-1 and V is TRBV30, with a weak D call TRBD1 (6 bases). CDR1 is GTSNPN and CDR2 is SVGIG in the germline V gene (reference sequence). This CDR3 is 14 amino acids long. V lost 2 bases and J 10 bases, leaving 20 bases between the germline ends.

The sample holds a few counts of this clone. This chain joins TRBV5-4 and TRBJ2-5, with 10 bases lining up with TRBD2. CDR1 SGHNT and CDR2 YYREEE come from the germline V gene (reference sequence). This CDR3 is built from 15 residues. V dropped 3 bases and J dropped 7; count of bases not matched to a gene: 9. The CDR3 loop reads CASSSNSGGLGTQYF. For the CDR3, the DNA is TGTGCCAGCAGCTCAAATAGCGGGGGGCTAGGGACCCAGTACTTC.

CDR3: CASSVTSGNSPLHF. The CDR3 DNA reads TGTGCCAGCAGCGTCACTTCAGGGAATTCACCCCTCCACTTT. This chain connects TRBV5-5 to TRBJ1-6, with D maybe TRBD1 (5 bases). Looked up from germline, CDR1 is SGHKS and CDR2 is YYEKEE (reference sequence). Trimming pared 4 bases from V and 7 bases from J, leaving 12 bases between. The CDR3 extends over 14 amino acids.

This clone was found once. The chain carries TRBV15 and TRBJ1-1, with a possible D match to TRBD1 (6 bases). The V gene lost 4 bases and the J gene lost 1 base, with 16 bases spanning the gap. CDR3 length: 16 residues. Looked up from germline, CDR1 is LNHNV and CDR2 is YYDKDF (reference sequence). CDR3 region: CATSIIQDRRNTEAFF. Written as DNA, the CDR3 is TGTGCCACCAGCATAATACAGGACAGACGGAACACTGAAGCTTTCTTT. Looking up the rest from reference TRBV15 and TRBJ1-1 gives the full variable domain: DAMVIQNPRYQVTQFGKPVTLSCSQTLNHNVMYWYQQKSSQAPKLLFHYYDKDFNNEADTPDNFQSRRPNTSFCFLDIRSPGLGDTAMYLCATSIIQDRRNTEAFFGQGTRLTVV.

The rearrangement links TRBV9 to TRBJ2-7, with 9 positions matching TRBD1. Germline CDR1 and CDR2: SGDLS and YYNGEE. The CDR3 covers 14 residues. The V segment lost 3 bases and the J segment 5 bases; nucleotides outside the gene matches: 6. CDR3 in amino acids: CASSGGTGIHEQYF. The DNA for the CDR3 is TGTGCCAGCAGCGGAGGGACAGGGATCCACGAGCAGTACTTC.

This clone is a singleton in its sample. CDR3 in amino acids: CASSLRGTGDSPLHF. CDR3 nucleotide sequence: TGTGCCAGCAGCTTAAGGGGGACAGGGGATTCACCCCTCCACTTT. The chain combines TRBV7-8 with TRBJ1-6; 10 positions agree with TRBD1. In germline, CDR1 is SGHVS, CDR2 FQNEAQ. With 2 bases clipped from V and 8 bases from J, the junction kept 3 bases outside the gene matches. The CDR3 spans 15 residues. Looking up the rest from reference TRBV7-8 and TRBJ1-6 gives the full variable domain: GAGVSQSPRYKVAKRGQDVALRCDPISGHVSLFWYQQALGQGPEFLTYFQNEAQLDKSGLPSDRFFAERPEGSVSTLKIQRTQQEDSAVYLCASSLRGTGDSPLHFGNGTRLTVT.

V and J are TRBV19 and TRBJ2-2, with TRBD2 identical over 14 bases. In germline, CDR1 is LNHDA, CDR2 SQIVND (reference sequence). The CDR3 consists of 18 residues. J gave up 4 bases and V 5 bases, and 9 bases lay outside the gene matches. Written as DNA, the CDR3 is TGTGCCAGTAGTTCCGGGACTAGCGGGAGATCGGGCACCGGGGAGCTGTTTTTT. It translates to CASSSGTSGRSGTGELFF.